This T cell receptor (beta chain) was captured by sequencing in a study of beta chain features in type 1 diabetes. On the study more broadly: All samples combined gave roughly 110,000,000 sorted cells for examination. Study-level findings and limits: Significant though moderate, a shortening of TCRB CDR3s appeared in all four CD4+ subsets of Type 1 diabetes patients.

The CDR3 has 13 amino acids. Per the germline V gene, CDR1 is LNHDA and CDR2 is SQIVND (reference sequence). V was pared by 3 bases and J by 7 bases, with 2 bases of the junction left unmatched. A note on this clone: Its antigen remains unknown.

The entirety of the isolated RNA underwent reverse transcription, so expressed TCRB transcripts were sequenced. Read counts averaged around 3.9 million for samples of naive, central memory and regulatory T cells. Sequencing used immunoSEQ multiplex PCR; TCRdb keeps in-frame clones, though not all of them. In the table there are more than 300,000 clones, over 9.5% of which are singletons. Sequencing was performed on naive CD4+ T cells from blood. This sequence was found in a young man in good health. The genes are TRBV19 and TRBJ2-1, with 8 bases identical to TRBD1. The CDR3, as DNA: TGTGCCAGTAGTATGGACAGGGCTAATGAGCAGTTCTTC. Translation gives CASSMDRANEQFF. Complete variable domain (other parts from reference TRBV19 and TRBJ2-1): DGGITQSPKYLFRKEGQNVTLSCEQNLNHDAMYWYRQDPGQGLRLIYYSQIVNDFQKGDIAEGYSVSREKKESFPLTVTSAQKNPTAFYLCASSMDRANEQFFGPGTRLTVL.